This T cell receptor (beta chain) was documented in a study of blood T cell repertoires in COVID-19 (TCRdb year 2020). Background for the entire study: The collaborator samples originated in the United States, Italy and Spain and spanned the acute and convalescent phases of COVID-19. The prospective study material was composed of cDNA or gDNA derived from T cells, B-cell-depleted T cells, or PBMCs. Subjects who had been exposed to COVID-19, were actively infected with it, or had recovered from it provided the deeply sampled blood TCRbeta repertoires that made up the dataset. A freely available public database, intended as a resource for researchers studying the immune response to SARS-CoV-2, is where the repertoires were released. Samples were obtained from the ongoing ImmuneRACE study (first 160 participants) and from 1,000 to 1,500 subjects provided by 6 global collaborators. Nearly every sample came with metadata listing a de-identified subject ID, COVID-19 status, age in years and sex. Where available, HLA class I and class II types were taken from metadata supplied by the sample provider and were not determined by assay-based typing. What the study reported, not specific to this receptor: The quantity of clinical and demographic metadata differed by source and by participant and was supplied without curation.

The immunoSEQ Assay, a bias-controlled multiplex PCR, was used to amplify TCRbeta CDR3 regions from genomic DNA. The original methods were these. Nucleated cell counts per sample were estimated from amplification of reference gene primers within the assay. To quantify the absolute abundance of each unique TCRbeta CDR3 rearrangement, sequence reads were collapsed and filtered. For each sample, productive Simpson clonality was calculated as the square root of Simpson's diversity index across productive rearrangements. Drawn from immuneACCESS, this table holds only the in-frame rearrangements with V and J called that TCRdb kept. Clones are partly lost; checked studies trace under half to an unresolved V gene and leave the rest unexplained. V, J and clone size are taken as reported in that table, and D and trimming were inferred from the DNA itself. This sample lists approximately 360,000 clones; 85% to 90% were detected once. The ten most abundant clones make up around 7% of the sample.

The germline V and J ends show losses of 2 bases and 1 base respectively, and no gene match explains 3 bases of the junction. Reading the germline V gene gives CDR1 KGHSH and CDR2 LQKENI. Counted from cysteine to phenylalanine, this CDR3 has 16 amino acids. Only CDR3 DNA remains: 48 bases, in frame from the first base. With regard to this clone: Its antigen is still unknown. No base qualities exist here, and no much larger clone lies one base off it.

The collaborating institutions used their own protocols to collect whole blood in K2EDTA tubes. For TCRbeta analysis, collaborators shipped samples as frozen whole blood, isolated PBMCs, or DNA extracted from either of those sample types. Material for sequencing was peripheral blood. This receptor was taken from a man aged 18 to 30 with active or convalescent COVID-19. The chain couples TRBV18 to TRBJ2-3, with 10 middle bases fitting TRBD2. The DNA reads TGTGCCAGCTCACCAAGGAGCGGGGGGGGCACAGATACGCAGTATTTT. Its protein reads: CASSPRSGGGTDTQYF.